These T cell receptor beta chains were read from a single sample in a study of cytomegalovirus exposure and HLA in healthy donors. Clones were read by immunoSEQ multiplex PCR, and TCRdb kept only the in-frame ones, dropping some. This table has 180,000 or so clones, roughly 74% appearing once. The sequencing sample was made of PBMCs. The receptors were sampled from a female donor in good health and CMV-seronegative. Each CDR3 is given with its conserved first and last residue. The D gene is left open where the match is weak. A row's size may be missing; if present it is once, few, many or a size class.

cdr3_nt: TGTGCCAGCAGCGCTACAGGGTTCCCATATGGCTACACCTTC
cdr3_aa: CASSATGFPYGYTF
clone_size: NA
j_call: TRBJ1-2
v_call: TRBV9
d_call: NA

cdr3_nt: TGTGCCAGCAGCTTAGACCCGGGGACTGAAGCTTTCTTT
cdr3_aa: CASSLDPGTEAFF
clone_size: NA
j_call: TRBJ1-1
v_call: TRBV7-9
d_call: NA

cdr3_nt: TGTGCCAGCAGCACACGACAGGGGGGCGTAGATACGCAGTATTTT
cdr3_aa: CASSTRQGGVDTQYF
clone_size: NA
j_call: TRBJ2-3
v_call: TRBV7-2
d_call: TRBD1

cdr3_nt: TGTGCCAGCAGTGAACAGGTCCACTCTGGGGCCAACGTCCTGACTTTC
cdr3_aa: CASSEQVHSGANVLTF
clone_size: NA
j_call: TRBJ2-6
v_call: TRBV6-1
d_call: NA

cdr3_nt: TGTGCCTGGAGTGTCCCGTACAGGGGGCCGCGGGCCGGGGAGCTGTTTTTT
cdr3_aa: CAWSVPYRGPRAGELFF
clone_size: NA
j_call: TRBJ2-2
v_call: TRBV30
d_call: TRBD1

cdr3_nt: TGTGCCAGCAGTTGGACAGGTTTGGCTCCTAACTATGGCTACACCTTC
cdr3_aa: CASSWTGLAPNYGYTF
clone_size: once
j_call: TRBJ1-2
v_call: TRBV27
d_call: TRBD1

cdr3_nt: TGTGCCAGCAGTTTATTTGGCAGGGTGTTTACTGAAGCTTTCTTT
cdr3_aa: CASSLFGRVFTEAFF
clone_size: NA
j_call: TRBJ1-1
v_call: TRBV27
d_call: NA

cdr3_nt: TGCGCCAGCAGCGAGGGACAGTCGATGGGGGCCAACGTCCTGACTTTC
cdr3_aa: CASSEGQSMGANVLTF
clone_size: NA
j_call: TRBJ2-6
v_call: TRBV5-1
d_call: TRBD1

cdr3_nt: TGTGCACTAGTCCGGCTGGCGGGGACGGATACGCAGTATTTT
cdr3_aa: CALVRLAGTDTQYF
clone_size: once
j_call: TRBJ2-3
v_call: TRBV7-9
d_call: NA

cdr3_nt: TGCGCCAGCAGCTCTTCCGGACAGAGCTCTGGAAACACCATATATTTT
cdr3_aa: CASSSSGQSSGNTIYF
clone_size: NA
j_call: TRBJ1-3
v_call: TRBV5-1
d_call: NA

cdr3_nt: TGTGCCAGCAGCGGTGACTACAGGGGTCAGCCCCAGCATTTT
cdr3_aa: CASSGDYRGQPQHF
clone_size: NA
j_call: TRBJ1-5
v_call: TRBV5-5
d_call: TRBD1

cdr3_nt: TGTGCCAGCAGTGAAGTGACAGGGGTCTATGAAAAACTGTTTTTT
cdr3_aa: CASSEVTGVYEKLFF
clone_size: NA
j_call: TRBJ1-4
v_call: TRBV6-1
d_call: TRBD1

cdr3_nt: TGTGCCAGCAGCCAGGGGCGATATTCACCCCTCCACTTT
cdr3_aa: CASSQGRYSPLHF
clone_size: NA
j_call: TRBJ1-6
v_call: TRBV7-3
d_call: NA

cdr3_nt: TGTGCCAGCAGTTACGGACAGGGGGCCGTCTATGGCTACACCTTC
cdr3_aa: CASSYGQGAVYGYTF
clone_size: NA
j_call: TRBJ1-2
v_call: TRBV6-5
d_call: TRBD1

cdr3_nt: TGTGCCAGCAGCCTCCAAGGAGCGAACACCGGGGAGCTGTTTTTT
cdr3_aa: CASSLQGANTGELFF
clone_size: NA
j_call: TRBJ2-2
v_call: TRBV9
d_call: NA

cdr3_nt: TGCGCCAGCAGCCGAGACAGGGTGAACACTGAAGCTTTCTTT
cdr3_aa: CASSRDRVNTEAFF
clone_size: NA
j_call: TRBJ1-1
v_call: TRBV5-1
d_call: TRBD1

cdr3_nt: TGTGCCAGCAGCGGGGGACAGAGGAACACTGAAGCTTTCTTT
cdr3_aa: CASSGGQRNTEAFF
clone_size: NA
j_call: TRBJ1-1
v_call: TRBV5-6
d_call: TRBD1

cdr3_nt: TGTGCCAGCATTCGGCGGGAGGGCCGCGCAGATACGCAGTATTTT
cdr3_aa: CASIRREGRADTQYF
clone_size: NA
j_call: TRBJ2-3
v_call: TRBV6-6
d_call: TRBD2

cdr3_nt: TGTGCCAGCAGTTTGTGGGCGGGGGGGCTTAGCACAGATACGCAGTATTTT
cdr3_aa: CASSLWAGGLSTDTQYF
clone_size: NA
j_call: TRBJ2-3
v_call: TRBV27
d_call: TRBD2

cdr3_nt: TGTGCCAGCAGCTTAGCTATAGGTCAGGGTACTTACGAGCAGTACTTC
cdr3_aa: CASSLAIGQGTYEQYF
clone_size: NA
j_call: TRBJ2-7
v_call: TRBV7-8
d_call: NA

cdr3_nt: TGCGCCAGCAGCTTGAGTGGACAGGGGTTTGATGAGCAGTTCTTC
cdr3_aa: CASSLSGQGFDEQFF
clone_size: NA
j_call: TRBJ2-1
v_call: TRBV5-1
d_call: TRBD1

cdr3_nt: TGTGCCAGCAGCTTACGCCCCCGGAGCTCCTACGAGCAGTACTTC
cdr3_aa: CASSLRPRSSYEQYF
clone_size: NA
j_call: TRBJ2-7
v_call: TRBV11-3
d_call: NA

cdr3_nt: TGTGCCTGGAGTGTAGCGGGAAGGGAAAAACTGTTTTTT
cdr3_aa: CAWSVAGREKLFF
clone_size: NA
j_call: TRBJ1-4
v_call: TRBV30
d_call: NA

cdr3_nt: TGTGCCAGCAGCAAAGCCCGTAAAAGTTGGAGAATTGTCTCACCCCTCCACTTT
cdr3_aa: CASSKARKSWRIVSPLHF
clone_size: NA
j_call: TRBJ1-6
v_call: TRBV21-1
d_call: NA

cdr3_nt: TGTGCCACCCGGGGACAACCTAATGAAAAACTGTTTTTT
cdr3_aa: CATRGQPNEKLFF
clone_size: NA
j_call: TRBJ1-4
v_call: TRBV11-2
d_call: NA

cdr3_nt: TGTGCCAGCAGTTGGGACAGGGGGGCATATAATTCACCCCTCCACTTT
cdr3_aa: CASSWDRGAYNSPLHF
clone_size: NA
j_call: TRBJ1-6
v_call: TRBV27
d_call: TRBD1

cdr3_nt: TGTGCCAGCAGTCGACAGAGGAACACTGAAGCTTTCTTT
cdr3_aa: CASSRQRNTEAFF
clone_size: NA
j_call: TRBJ1-1
v_call: TRBV27
d_call: NA

cdr3_nt: TGCAGCGCAAGCGGGGACAGGGGGGACTCTTACGAGCAGTACTTC
cdr3_aa: CSASGDRGDSYEQYF
clone_size: few
j_call: TRBJ2-7
v_call: TRBV29-1
d_call: TRBD1

cdr3_nt: TGCGCCAGCAGCCAAGGAGAGTTAAAAGAGACCCAGTACTTC
cdr3_aa: CASSQGELKETQYF
clone_size: NA
j_call: TRBJ2-5
v_call: TRBV4-1
d_call: NA

cdr3_nt: TGTGCCAGCAGCGTAGATGCTAGCGGGAGTCCTACCTACGAGCAGTACTTC
cdr3_aa: CASSVDASGSPTYEQYF
clone_size: NA
j_call: TRBJ2-7
v_call: TRBV9
d_call: TRBD2

cdr3_nt: TGTGCCAGCAGCTTAGCTTCCCCACCCAGGGCCCAGTACTTC
cdr3_aa: CASSLASPPRAQYF
clone_size: once
j_call: TRBJ2-5
v_call: TRBV7-9
d_call: NA

cdr3_nt: TGTGCCAGCAGCTTAGCGTCTTTGAGCCCAGATACGCAGTATTTT
cdr3_aa: CASSLASLSPDTQYF
clone_size: few
j_call: TRBJ2-3
v_call: TRBV7-6
d_call: NA

cdr3_nt: TGTGCCAGCAGTTTAGCCCCGACTAGCGGGACTAGCACAGATACGCAGTATTTT
cdr3_aa: CASSLAPTSGTSTDTQYF
clone_size: NA
j_call: TRBJ2-3
v_call: TRBV7-6
d_call: TRBD2

cdr3_nt: TGTGCCAGCACGACAGGAATTAACACTGAAGCTTTCTTT
cdr3_aa: CASTTGINTEAFF
clone_size: NA
j_call: TRBJ1-1
v_call: TRBV7-9
d_call: NA

cdr3_nt: TGTGCCAGCAGTCGGGGTAGGACAGGGGAGTCACCCCTCCACTTT
cdr3_aa: CASSRGRTGESPLHF
clone_size: NA
j_call: TRBJ1-6
v_call: TRBV6-1
d_call: TRBD1

cdr3_nt: TGTGCCAGCAGCCCGAGATACACCGGGGAGCTGTTTTTT
cdr3_aa: CASSPRYTGELFF
clone_size: NA
j_call: TRBJ2-2
v_call: TRBV28
d_call: NA

cdr3_nt: TGTGCCACCAGCAGAGAGGGCCCCGAACAGGGATGGAGCAATCAGCCCCAGCATTTT
cdr3_aa: CATSREGPEQGWSNQPQHF
clone_size: NA
j_call: TRBJ1-5
v_call: TRBV15
d_call: NA

cdr3_nt: TGTGCCAGCAGCCCGGAGGGTAGGAACATTCAGTACTTC
cdr3_aa: CASSPEGRNIQYF
clone_size: NA
j_call: TRBJ2-4
v_call: TRBV7-3
d_call: NA

cdr3_nt: TGTGCCAGCAGCCAGGGACAGGGGGGATACGAGCAGTACTTC
cdr3_aa: CASSQGQGGYEQYF
clone_size: NA
j_call: TRBJ2-7
v_call: TRBV5-4
d_call: TRBD1

cdr3_nt: TGCGCCAGCAGCCAAGTCTCAGGAAACATTCAGTACTTC
cdr3_aa: CASSQVSGNIQYF
clone_size: NA
j_call: TRBJ2-4
v_call: TRBV4-1
d_call: NA

cdr3_nt: TGTGCCAGCAGCCAAGGTCCTAAGCGGGAGGGAAAGAATGAGCAGTTCTTC
cdr3_aa: CASSQGPKREGKNEQFF
clone_size: NA
j_call: TRBJ2-1
v_call: TRBV4-2
d_call: TRBD2

cdr3_nt: TGTGCCAGCAGCTTCATACAGGGCACCTACGAGCAGTACTTC
cdr3_aa: CASSFIQGTYEQYF
clone_size: once
j_call: TRBJ2-7
v_call: TRBV7-2
d_call: NA

cdr3_nt: TGTGCCAGCAGTCCAAGGACTAGCGGGAATGAGCAGTTCTTC
cdr3_aa: CASSPRTSGNEQFF
clone_size: NA
j_call: TRBJ2-1
v_call: TRBV27
d_call: TRBD2

cdr3_nt: TGTGCCAGCAGTTTCGGCAGTTCCTACGAGCGGTACTTC
cdr3_aa: CASSFGSSYERYF
clone_size: NA
j_call: TRBJ2-5
v_call: TRBV27
d_call: NA

cdr3_nt: TGTGCCAGTAGCGATGTTTCCGGGGAGGTACCTTTCTTT
cdr3_aa: CASSDVSGEVPFF
clone_size: few
j_call: TRBJ1-1
v_call: TRBV19
d_call: NA

cdr3_nt: TGTGCCAGCAGTTTTGGACAGGGCGGGGATGAGCAGTTCTTC
cdr3_aa: CASSFGQGGDEQFF
clone_size: NA
j_call: TRBJ2-1
v_call: TRBV28
d_call: TRBD1

cdr3_nt: TGTGCCAGCAGCCTTTGGACAGGGAGCACCAACACTGAAGCTTTCTTT
cdr3_aa: CASSLWTGSTNTEAFF
clone_size: NA
j_call: TRBJ1-1
v_call: TRBV5-6
d_call: TRBD1

cdr3_nt: TGTGCCAGCAGTTACTCTTCAGCGGGGGGCACAGATACGCAGTATTTT
cdr3_aa: CASSYSSAGGTDTQYF
clone_size: NA
j_call: TRBJ2-3
v_call: TRBV6-5
d_call: TRBD2